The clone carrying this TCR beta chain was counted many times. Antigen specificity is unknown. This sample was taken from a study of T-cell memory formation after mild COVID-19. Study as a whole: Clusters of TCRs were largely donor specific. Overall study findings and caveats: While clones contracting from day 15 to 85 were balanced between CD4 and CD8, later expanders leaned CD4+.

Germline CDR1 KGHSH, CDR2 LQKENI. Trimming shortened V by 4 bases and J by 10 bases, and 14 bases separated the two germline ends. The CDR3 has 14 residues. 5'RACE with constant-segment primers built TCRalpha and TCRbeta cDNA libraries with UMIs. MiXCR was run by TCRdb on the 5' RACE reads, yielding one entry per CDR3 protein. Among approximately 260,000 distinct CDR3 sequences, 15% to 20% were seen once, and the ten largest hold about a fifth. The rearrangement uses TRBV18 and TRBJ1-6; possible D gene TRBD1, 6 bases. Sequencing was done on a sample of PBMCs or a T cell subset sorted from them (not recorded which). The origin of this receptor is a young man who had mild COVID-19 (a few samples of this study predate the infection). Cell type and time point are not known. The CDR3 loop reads CASSQGGIDSPLHF. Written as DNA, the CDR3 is TGTGCCAGCTCACAGGGGGGAATTGACTCACCCCTCCACTTT.